The 32 T cell receptor beta chains given below trace back to one sample, sequenced in a study of T cell responses to AZD1222 COVID-19 vaccine. The protocol was immunoSEQ multiplex PCR, while the TCRdb copy is restricted to in-frame clones and leaves out a portion. This sample has over 150,000 clones, with 90% found just once. The source was peripheral blood, collected on day 0 of AZD1222 vaccination. The receptors were gathered from an adult in good health.

The genes are TRBV6-5 and TRBJ2-1, with a weak D call TRBD2 (6 bases). CDR3 length equals 15 residues. V dropped 4 bases and J dropped 0 bases, with 10 bases sitting between them. Germline V gene sequence: CDR1 MNHEY, CDR2 SVGAGI. The CDR3 protein is CASSSGGGSYNEQFF. The CDR3 DNA reads as TGTGCCAGCAGTTCCGGGGGAGGCTCCTACAATGAGCAGTTCTTC.

The genes are TRBV6-5 and TRBJ1-2, with 8 bases aligning to TRBD1. V shed 6 bases and J 8 bases; nucleotides not matched to a gene: 14. Germline-derived CDR1 and CDR2 are MNHEY and SVGAGI. The CDR3 totals 15 residues. The CDR3 nucleotides read TGTGCCAGCAGGCGCCCGGGACAGGTCTCGGGCGGCTACACCTTC. This sequence encodes CASRRPGQVSGGYTF.

This clone was detected only once. The chain has TRBV19 and TRBJ2-7; D is possibly TRBD1 or TRBD2 (6 bases each). The CDR3 loop spans 13 amino acids. The germline V gene encodes CDR1 LNHDA and CDR2 SQIVND (reference sequence). V lost 5 bases, J lost 3 bases, and 11 bases lay in between. The CDR3 nucleotides read TGTGCCAGTAGTGCGGGACACCTCTACGAGCAGTACTTC. As protein: CASSAGHLYEQYF.

The gene calls are TRBV7-2 and TRBJ2-1, with 7 bases that match TRBD1. In germline, CDR1 is SGHTA, CDR2 FQGNSA. The V segment lost 1 base and the J segment 6 bases; nucleotides outside the gene matches: 6. CDR3 size: 15 residues. The CDR3, as DNA: TGTGCCAGCAGCTTAGACAGGGGCCGGCTCAATGAGCAGTTCTTC. Amino acids: CASSLDRGRLNEQFF. Together with reference TRBV7-2 and TRBJ2-1, the CDR3 gives the full variable domain: GAGVSQSPSNKVTEKGKDVELRCDPISGHTALYWYRQSLGQGLEFLIYFQGNSAPDKSGLPSDRFSAERTGGSVSTLTIQRTQQEDSAVYLCASSLDRGRLNEQFFGPGTRLTVL.

V usage is TRBV4-2 and J usage is TRBJ1-5, with a tentative D call TRBD1 (5 bases). This CDR3 is 16 amino acids long. CDR1 LGHNA and CDR2 YNFKEQ come from the germline V gene. V gave up 0 bases and J gave up 2 bases, with 11 bases separating them. The CDR3 region has the DNA TGTGCCAGCAGCCAAGAGCCGGGGGAGGGCAATCAGCCCCAGCATTTT. Translating it yields CASSQEPGEGNQPQHF.

The chain combines TRBV14 with TRBJ1-1, with 7 positions matching TRBD1. The CDR3 runs to 14 residues. Trimming took 6 bases from V and 4 from J; bases not matched to a gene: 8. Per the germline V gene, CDR1 is SGHDN and CDR2 is FVKESK. The CDR3 coding sequence is TGTGCCAGCAGTCCCGACAGGGAGGGCACTGAAGCTTTCTTT. This gives the protein CASSPDREGTEAFF.

This sequence joins TRBV5-1 and TRBJ1-1; tentatively, D is TRBD1 (5 bases). CDR1 is SGHRS and CDR2 is YFSETQ in the germline V gene. This CDR3 has 15 amino acids. V was pared by 1 base and J by 1 base, with 11 bases between. CDR3 bases: TGCGCCAGCAGCTTGCGGTTCAGGGAGAACACTGAAGCTTTCTTT. This sequence encodes CASSLRFRENTEAFF.

V and J are TRBV5-1 and TRBJ1-1; D ambiguous. Germline loops: CDR1 SGHRS, CDR2 YFSETQ. This CDR3 is built from 15 residues. The V gene lost 0 bases and the J gene lost 1 base, with 10 bases spanning the gap. The CDR3 nucleotides are TGCGCCAGCAGCTTGGGGAGGGCCCCGAACACTGAAGCTTTCTTT. This translates into CASSLGRAPNTEAFF. Full variable domain (rest looked up from reference TRBV5-1 and TRBJ1-1): KAGVTQTPRYLIKTRGQQVTLSCSPISGHRSVSWYQQTPGQGLQFLFEYFSETQRNKGNFPGRFSGRQFSNSRSEMNVSTLELGDSALYLCASSLGRAPNTEAFFGQGTRLTVV.

The chain uses TRBV29-1 and TRBJ1-4; D is uncertain. The CDR3 extends over 12 amino acids. Trimming took off 5 bases at V and 4 bases at J, with 8 bases between the two ends. Looked up from germline, CDR1 is SQVTM and CDR2 is ANQGSEA. CDR3 region: CSVSRNNEKLFF. CDR3 coding DNA: TGCAGCGTTTCTAGAAATAATGAAAAACTGTTTTTT.

The chain joins TRBV2 to TRBJ1-2; D might be TRBD1 (6 bases). Germline assignment: CDR1 SNHLY and CDR2 FYNNEI. The CDR3 length is 13 residues. Trimming removed 3 bases from V and 5 bases from J, with 10 bases in between. In DNA form, the CDR3 reads TGTGCCAGCAGTGAGCTCGGACAGTATGGCTACACCTTC. Translation gives CASSELGQYGYTF.

V usage is TRBV19 and J usage is TRBJ1-4; no clear D. This CDR3 comprises 14 residues. Germline V gives CDR1 LNHDA, CDR2 SQIVND (reference sequence). V was pared by 5 bases and J by 5 bases, with 12 bases between. This chain's CDR3 is CASSPRGGNEKLFF. The CDR3 nucleotides are TGTGCCAGTAGTCCCCGGGGAGGGAATGAAAAACTGTTTTTT.

This chain connects TRBV7-2 to TRBJ2-7, with 9 bases that match TRBD1. The CDR3 covers 14 residues. V gave up 7 bases and J gave up 3 bases; unmatched junction bases: 7. Germline loops: CDR1 SGHTA, CDR2 FQGNSA. The CDR3 spells CASNPTGQGYEQYF. For the CDR3, the DNA is TGTGCCAGCAACCCCACGGGACAGGGCTACGAGCAGTACTTC.

The chain recombines TRBV11-2 with TRBJ2-1; D remains ambiguous. This CDR3 is 13 amino acids long. V lost 1 base and J 5 bases, leaving 6 bases between the germline ends. Germline CDR1 reads SGHAT; CDR2 reads FQNNGV. CDR3 DNA sequence: TGTGCCAGCAGCTTAGTATCCCACAATGAGCAGTTCTTC. Residues: CASSLVSHNEQFF.

V is TRBV10-3 and J is TRBJ2-5; D gene ambiguous. The germline V gene has CDR1 ENHRY and CDR2 SYGVKD. V lost 8 bases to trimming and J lost 1 base, with 8 bases between them. This CDR3 is 12 amino acids long. CDR3 sequence reads: CAIGQVQETQYF. The CDR3, as DNA: TGTGCCATCGGTCAGGTCCAAGAGACCCAGTACTTC.

This chain connects TRBV7-3 to TRBJ2-5; D may match TRBD1 or TRBD2 (5 bases each). Trimming took 5 bases from V and 5 from J, leaving 9 bases between them. Germline V gene sequence: CDR1 SGHTA, CDR2 FQGTGA. The CDR3 runs 12 residues. This chain's CDR3 is CASSPEGETQYF. In DNA form, the CDR3 reads TGTGCCAGCAGCCCCGAGGGGGAGACCCAGTACTTC.

The genes are TRBV28 and TRBJ1-5; D is unclear. Trimming removed 6 bases at V and 6 bases at J, with 12 bases between. The CDR3 covers 13 residues. Germline CDR1 MDHEN, CDR2 SYDVKM. This chain's CDR3 is CASSTGWSQPQHF. In DNA form, the CDR3 reads TGTGCCAGCAGCACTGGGTGGTCTCAGCCCCAGCATTTT.

The J gene is TRBJ2-4, the V gene TRBV3-1 (or the pseudogene TRBV3-2), with 11 bases identical to TRBD2. The junction had 14 bases not matched to a gene; V was cut back by 4 bases and J by 9 bases. Germline V gene sequence: CDR1 LGHDT, CDR2 YNNKEL (reference sequence). This CDR3 has 17 residues. The CDR3 bases are TGTGCCAGCAGCCGGCCTAATAGCGGGGGGGCCCTCAGCATTCAGTACTTC. It is translated as CASSRPNSGGALSIQYF.

V is TRBV5-1 and J is TRBJ1-1; D might be TRBD1 (5 bases). V lost 0 bases to trimming and J lost 1 base, with 13 bases between them. CDR1 and CDR2 (germline): SGHRS, YFSETQ. The CDR3 spans 16 residues. CDR3 nucleotides: TGCGCCAGCAGCTTGGGTGCAGGGTTGGGGAACACTGAAGCTTTCTTT. Protein product: CASSLGAGLGNTEAFF.

The V call is TRBV18, the J call TRBJ2-7, with 12 bases lining up with TRBD1. V trimming: 2 bases; J trimming: 5 bases; junction bases outside the gene matches: 4. The CDR3 totals 15 residues. The germline V gene encodes CDR1 KGHSH and CDR2 LQKENI. This CDR3 reads CASSPGTGGRNEQYF. The CDR3 nucleotides read TGTGCCAGCTCACCAGGGACAGGGGGCAGGAACGAGCAGTACTTC.

J is TRBJ1-6 and V is TRBV3-1 (or the pseudogene TRBV3-2), with TRBD1 matching over 7 bases. CDR1 and CDR2 (germline): LGHDT, YNNKEL (reference sequence). The V segment lost 5 bases and the J segment 10 bases; nucleotides outside the gene matches: 8. The length of the CDR3 is 14 residues. In DNA, the CDR3 is TGTGCCAGCAGCTATGACAGGGCACGGTCACCCCTCCACTTT. Its protein product is CASSYDRARSPLHF.

The chain carries TRBV18 and TRBJ2-3, with 8 bases aligning to TRBD2. V trimming: 3 bases; J trimming: 2 bases; junction bases outside the gene matches: 7. The CDR3 is 16 amino acids. Germline-derived CDR1 and CDR2 are KGHSH and LQKENI. DNA for the CDR3: TGTGCCAGCTCACCCCTTAGCGGGGCCACCACAGATACGCAGTATTTT. Amino acids: CASSPLSGATTDTQYF.

The rearrangement uses TRBV9 and TRBJ2-7, with TRBD1 identical over 7 bases. This CDR3 spans 15 amino acids. J was trimmed by 2 bases and V by 3 bases; bases with no gene match: 8. Germline V gives CDR1 SGDLS, CDR2 YYNGEE. The CDR3 coding sequence is TGTGCCAGCAGCGGAGGGGGCTCATTAACCTACGAGCAGTACTTC. It is translated as CASSGGGSLTYEQYF.

The gene calls are TRBV6-2 or TRBV6-3 and TRBJ1-1; 9 nucleotides align to TRBD1. In germline, CDR1 is MNHEY, CDR2 SVGEGT. V gave up 3 bases and J gave up 6 bases; unmatched junction bases: 5. This CDR3 comprises 14 residues. CDR3 DNA sequence: TGTGCCAGCAGTTATTTACAGGGGGCGGCTGAAGCTTTCTTT. Translation: CASSYLQGAAEAFF.

The gene calls are TRBV3-1 (or the pseudogene TRBV3-2) and TRBJ2-7, with 12 bases lining up with TRBD2. Trimming took 4 bases from V and 4 from J; bases not matched to a gene: 11. The CDR3 length is 17 residues. Germline values: CDR1 LGHDT, CDR2 YNNKEL (reference sequence). The CDR3 loop is CASSPRTSGDFIYEQYF. CDR3 sequence (DNA): TGTGCCAGCAGCCCCCGGACTAGCGGGGATTTTATATACGAGCAGTACTTC.

This chain uses TRBV28 with TRBJ1-2; D remains unclear. CDR3 length: 18 residues. Germline-derived CDR1 and CDR2 are MDHEN and SYDVKM. V shed 2 bases and J shed 2 bases, with 21 bases lying between them. CDR3 sequence (DNA): TGTGCCAGCAGTTTAGGATTTTGGGGATTGGAGGCGAACTATGGCTACACCTTC. Translation gives CASSLGFWGLEANYGYTF.

The chain joins TRBV27 to TRBJ2-4; 14 bases map to TRBD2. Germline V gene sequence: CDR1 MNHEY, CDR2 SMNVEV (reference sequence). This CDR3 is built from 19 residues. V gave up 0 bases and J gave up 3 bases; unmatched junction bases: 7. This CDR3 is CASSLSGLAGAEDKNIQYF. CDR3 DNA sequence: TGTGCCAGCAGTTTATCGGGACTAGCGGGGGCGGAGGACAAAAACATTCAGTACTTC.

This sequence joins TRBV18 and TRBJ2-5; D is undetermined. CDR1 is KGHSH and CDR2 is LQKENI in the germline V gene. Trimming removed 5 bases from V and 2 bases from J, with 9 bases in between. The CDR3 is 13 residues long. The CDR3 DNA is TGTGCCAGCTCAAGTTCACAGCAAGAGACCCAGTACTTC. Residues: CASSSSQQETQYF.

The chain recombines TRBV5-5 with TRBJ2-7, with D unresolved. The CDR3 covers 16 residues. The germline CDR1 and CDR2 sequences are SGHKS and YYEKEE (reference sequence). Trimming stripped 1 base from V and 6 bases from J, with 20 bases between. The CDR3 nucleotides read TGTGCCAGCAGCTTGTCCTCGCAGGACGTCTTCTCCGAGCAGTACTTC. Encoded protein: CASSLSSQDVFSEQYF.

J is TRBJ1-6 and V is TRBV5-5; no definite D call. The V end lost 0 bases, the J end lost 0 bases, and 13 bases lay between the germline ends. The CDR3 runs to 18 residues. The germline CDR1 and CDR2 sequences are SGHKS and YYEKEE (reference sequence). CDR3 DNA: TGTGCCAGCAGCTTGGACCAGAGCCAAAGCTCCTATAATTCACCCCTCCACTTT. The encoded protein is CASSLDQSQSSYNSPLHF.

This clone appeared a few times. This chain links TRBV28 with TRBJ1-4; tentatively, D is TRBD1 (5 bases). Trimming stripped 5 bases from V and 4 bases from J, with 20 bases between. From germline, CDR1 is MDHEN and CDR2 SYDVKM. This CDR3 comprises 17 residues. DNA for the CDR3: TGTGCCAGCAGTCCCCAGGGAGGGTTAAACTTTAATGAAAAACTGTTTTTT. Its translation is CASSPQGGLNFNEKLFF.

The gene calls are TRBV5-6 and TRBJ1-3; 7 bases match TRBD1. This CDR3 is built from 16 residues. V lost 2 bases to trimming and J lost 1 base; unmatched junction nucleotides: 6. The germline V gene has CDR1 SGHDT and CDR2 YYEEEE. The CDR3 region is CASSFLTGESGNTIYF. The CDR3 DNA sequence: TGTGCCAGCAGCTTTCTCACAGGGGAATCTGGAAACACCATATATTTT.

The CDR3 nucleotides read TGTGCCAGCAGTTACGTTATGGGCCGCACTGAAGCTTTCTTT. Translation: CASSYVMGRTEAFF. The V gene is TRBV6-2 or TRBV6-3, the J gene TRBJ1-1; the D is unclear. Trimming cost V 2 bases and J 4 bases, with 11 bases left between them. CDR1 is MNHEY, CDR2 SVGEGT, per germline. The CDR3 covers 14 residues.